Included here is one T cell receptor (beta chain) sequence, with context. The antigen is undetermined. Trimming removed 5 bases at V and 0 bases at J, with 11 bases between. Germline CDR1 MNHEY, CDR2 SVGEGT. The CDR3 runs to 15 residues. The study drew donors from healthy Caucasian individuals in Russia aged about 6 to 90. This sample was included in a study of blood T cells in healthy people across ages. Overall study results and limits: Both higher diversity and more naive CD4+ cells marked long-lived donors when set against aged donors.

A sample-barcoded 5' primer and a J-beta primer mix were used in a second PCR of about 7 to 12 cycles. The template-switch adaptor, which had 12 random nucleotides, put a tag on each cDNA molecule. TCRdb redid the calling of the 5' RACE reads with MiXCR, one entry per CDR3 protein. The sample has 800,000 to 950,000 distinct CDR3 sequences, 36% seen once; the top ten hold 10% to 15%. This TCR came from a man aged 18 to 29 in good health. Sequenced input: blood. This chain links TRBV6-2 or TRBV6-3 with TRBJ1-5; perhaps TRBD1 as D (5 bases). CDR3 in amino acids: CASSKPGSSNQPQHF. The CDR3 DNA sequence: TGTGCCAGCAGTAAACCAGGGAGTAGCAATCAGCCCCAGCATTTT.